This T cell receptor beta chain was sequenced in a study of regulatory T cells in long-lasting Graves disease. This clonotype was observed at least ten times. The sample's time point: newly diagnosed GD, antithyroid drugs for less than 3 months. With RNA extracted from PBMCs as input, the TCR library was made. Both iRepertoire HTBI primers and Arm-PCR of CDR3 regions were used to build the TCR beta libraries. TCRdb reanalysed the multiplex PCR reads using MiXCR and keeps one entry per CDR3 protein. The profile shows approximately 360,000 distinct CDR3 sequences, about 11% of them singletons. Trimming removed 2 bases from V and 7 bases from J, with 14 bases in between. This CDR3 is 14 amino acids long. Germline V gene data show CDR1 as MNHEY and CDR2 as SVGAGI. The same specimen was also included in a second study, on T cells in Graves' hyperthyroidism and ophthalmopathy.

The input for sequencing was peripheral blood mononuclear cells (PBMCs), taken at new diagnosis, from a patient treated with antithyroid drugs. This receptor was taken from a woman under 30 with Graves disease. The chain links TRBV6-5 to TRBJ2-5; D may be TRBD1 (5 bases). The CDR3 loop is CASSYVDARGTQYF. The DNA for the CDR3 is TGTGCCAGCAGTTACGTTGATGCAAGGGGGACCCAGTACTTC.